The 23 T cell receptor beta chains presented below share a single source sample, sequenced in a study of T cell responses to AZD1222 COVID-19 vaccine. Some clones are missing from TCRdb's copy, which holds only in-frame ones; the method was immunoSEQ multiplex PCR. Of over 110,000 clones in the sample, roughly 91% were seen once. The sequences come from peripheral blood, collected on day 0 of AZD1222 vaccination. These receptors all come from an adult in good health.

The rearrangement joins TRBV7-2 to TRBJ2-3; D might be TRBD1 (6 bases). Trimming cost V 1 base and J 2 bases, with 13 bases left between them. This CDR3 contains 16 residues. Germline CDR1 is SGHTA and CDR2 is FQGNSA. This CDR3 is CASSLVSGGYTDTQYF. DNA of the CDR3: TGTGCCAGCAGCTTAGTGTCTGGGGGCTACACAGATACGCAGTATTTT.

The CDR3 nucleotides are TGTGCCTGGAGTGGGGACAGGACCTACGAGCAGTACTTC. Its translation is CAWSGDRTYEQYF. V is TRBV30 and J is TRBJ2-7; 8 bases are shared with TRBD1. Losses at the gene ends were 1 base for V and 2 bases for J; bases not matched to a gene: 1. The CDR3 sequence is 13 residues long. Germline CDR1 reads GTSNPN; CDR2 reads SVGIG (reference sequence).

The DNA of the CDR3 is TGTGCCAGCAGTTACGGGCAGGGATTATCTGGAAACACCATATATTTT. It encodes CASSYGQGLSGNTIYF. The chain joins TRBV6-5 to TRBJ1-3; a weak D match, TRBD1 (5 bases). V was pared by 2 bases and J by 1 base, with 12 bases between. Germline V gene data show CDR1 as MNHEY and CDR2 as SVGAGI. This CDR3 is 16 amino acids long.

This clone was observed a single time. This chain connects TRBV11-2 to TRBJ1-1, with D perhaps TRBD1 (5 bases). There are 17 residues in the CDR3. V lost 1 base and J 5 bases, leaving 20 bases between the germline ends. Germline V lookup: CDR1 SGHAT, CDR2 FQNNGV. This CDR3 reads CASSLVRGPRGLTEAFF. In DNA, the CDR3 is TGTGCCAGCAGCTTAGTGAGGGGACCTCGCGGGTTAACTGAAGCTTTCTTT.

The chain uses TRBV7-2 and TRBJ1-2; the match to TRBD1 covers 7 bases. The CDR3 contains 15 residues. V was clipped by 4 bases and J by 6 bases; unmatched bases: 11. Germline-derived CDR1 and CDR2 are SGHTA and FQGNSA. The CDR3 here is CASSSYRGEVDGYTF. CDR3 DNA: TGTGCCAGCAGCTCCTACAGGGGAGAAGTGGATGGCTACACCTTC.

This chain's CDR3 is CSATQETQYF. The CDR3 nucleotides read TGCAGTGCAACCCAGGAGACCCAGTACTTC. The genes are TRBV20-1 and TRBJ2-5; D gene unclear. This CDR3 region has 10 residues. From germline, CDR1 is DFQATT and CDR2 SNEGSKA (reference sequence). V lost 6 bases to trimming and J lost 5 bases, with 7 bases between them.

V gene TRBV7-2 combines with J gene TRBJ2-3; 16 bases align to TRBD2. The CDR3 is 15 amino acids. The germline gives CDR1 SGHTA, CDR2 FQGNSA. V trimming: 4 bases; J trimming: 14 bases; junction bases outside the gene matches: 9. Here the CDR3 DNA reads TGTGCCAGCAGCTCGGGACTAGCGGGGGGGCCCCGGCCGTATTTT. Translating gives CASSSGLAGGPRPYF.

V is TRBV7-2 and J is TRBJ2-7, with 10 nucleotides matching TRBD1. The V segment lost 3 bases and the J segment 4 bases; nucleotides outside the gene matches: 3. From germline, CDR1 is SGHTA and CDR2 FQGNSA. CDR3 length: 14 residues. The CDR3 protein is CASSLTGGAYEQYF. For the CDR3, the DNA is TGTGCCAGCAGCTTGACAGGGGGCGCGTACGAGCAGTACTTC.

The genes are TRBV30 and TRBJ2-2; the match to TRBD2 covers 10 bases. Germline V lookup: CDR1 GTSNPN, CDR2 SVGIG (reference sequence). There are 15 residues in the CDR3. With 0 bases clipped from V and 7 bases from J, the junction kept 5 bases outside the gene matches. The CDR3 DNA reads TGTGCCTGGAGTGTCCTAGCGGGAGCCGTCGGGGAGCTGTTTTTT. Encoded protein: CAWSVLAGAVGELFF.

This chain connects TRBV6-2 or TRBV6-3 to TRBJ1-4; D perhaps matches TRBD1 (6 bases). V gave up 6 bases and J gave up 7 bases, with 12 bases separating them. There are 13 residues in the CDR3. CDR1 MNHEY and CDR2 SVGEGT come from the germline V gene. This CDR3 is CASSLRQAEKLFF. The CDR3, as DNA: TGTGCCAGCAGCCTTCGACAGGCTGAAAAACTGTTTTTT.

V gene TRBV7-2 combines with J gene TRBJ2-1; D remains unclear. The germline V gene has CDR1 SGHTA and CDR2 FQGNSA. This CDR3 contains 13 residues. V lost 5 bases and J lost 6, with 11 bases in between. CDR3 in amino acids: CASSPPGRNEQFF. In DNA, the CDR3 is TGTGCCAGCAGCCCCCCGGGTCGCAATGAGCAGTTCTTC. The variable domain in full, with the rest retrieved from reference TRBV7-2 and TRBJ2-1, is GAGVSQSPSNKVTEKGKDVELRCDPISGHTALYWYRQSLGQGLEFLIYFQGNSAPDKSGLPSDRFSAERTGGSVSTLTIQRTQQEDSAVYLCASSPPGRNEQFFGPGTRLTVL.

This clone came up a few times. The chain carries TRBV7-6 and TRBJ1-2, with D perhaps TRBD1 (5 bases). Germline V CDR1 and CDR2: SGHVS, FNYEAQ. V dropped 5 bases and J dropped 4 bases, with 17 bases sitting between them. The CDR3 consists of 15 residues. Here the CDR3 reads CASSPQAVPTYGYTF. The CDR3 DNA is TGTGCCAGCAGCCCACAGGCGGTTCCGACCTATGGCTACACCTTC.

The rearrangement links TRBV11-2 to TRBJ2-7, with unresolved D. V was clipped by 8 bases and J by 5 bases, with 10 bases between them. This CDR3 region has 11 residues. Germline-derived CDR1 and CDR2 are SGHAT and FQNNGV. In DNA, the CDR3 is TGTGCCAGCGAGGTTCGGGACGAGCAGTACTTC. Its translation: CASEVRDEQYF.

The CDR3 here is CASSLAPSSQGVSGNTIYF. In DNA, the CDR3 is TGCGCCAGCAGCTTGGCCCCCTCGTCCCAGGGGGTCTCTGGAAACACCATATATTTT. The chain recombines TRBV5-1 with TRBJ1-3; 7 nucleotides line up with TRBD1. The V gene's germline CDR1 is SGHRS and CDR2 YFSETQ. The ends lost 0 bases at V and 0 bases at J; junction bases unmatched: 12. The CDR3 runs 19 residues.

This sequence joins TRBV28 and TRBJ1-1; D remains unclear. Trimming pared 2 bases from V and 0 bases from J, leaving 13 bases between. The CDR3 is 16 residues long. Germline CDR1 and CDR2: MDHEN and SYDVKM. CDR3 nucleotide sequence: TGTGCCAGCAGTTTAATTGGACCAAGGATGAACACTGAAGCTTTCTTT. Encoded protein: CASSLIGPRMNTEAFF.

Here the CDR3 reads CASSSGGYEQYF. CDR3 in DNA: TGTGCCAGCAGCAGCGGAGGTTACGAGCAGTACTTC. The rearrangement links TRBV14 to TRBJ2-7; TRBD2 might be the D (5 bases). With 5 bases removed from V and 4 bases from J, the gap between germline ends came to 9 bases. This CDR3 is 12 amino acids long. Germline lookup yields CDR1 SGHDN and CDR2 FVKESK. Using reference TRBV14 and TRBJ2-7 for the parts outside the CDR3, the full variable domain is EAGVTQFPSHSVIEKGQTVTLRCDPISGHDNLYWYRRVMGKEIKFLLHFVKESKQDESGMPNNRFLAERTGGTYSTLKVQPAELEDSGVYFCASSSGGYEQYFGPGTRLTVT.

The V call is TRBV29-1, the J call TRBJ1-5; D call uncertain. Germline values: CDR1 SQVTM, CDR2 ANQGSEA. V lost 5 bases and J lost 2, with 13 bases in between. The length of the CDR3 is 14 residues. The CDR3 reads CSVSMGIGNQPQHF. The CDR3 DNA reads TGCAGCGTTTCTATGGGCATTGGCAATCAGCCCCAGCATTTT.

The chain recombines TRBV27 with TRBJ2-7; 8 positions match TRBD1. CDR3 length equals 15 residues. J gave up 2 bases and V 4 bases, and 7 bases lay outside the gene matches. Germline values: CDR1 MNHEY, CDR2 SMNVEV (reference sequence). Here the CDR3 reads CASSSGTGFPYEQYF. The CDR3 region has the DNA TGTGCCAGCAGTTCCGGGACAGGATTTCCCTACGAGCAGTACTTC.

V is TRBV27 and J is TRBJ2-7; 8 nucleotides line up with TRBD1. This CDR3 region has 14 residues. J lost 2 bases, V lost 5 bases, and 5 bases had no gene match. Germline V gene sequence: CDR1 MNHEY, CDR2 SMNVEV (reference sequence). CDR3 sequence: CASSTTGDPYEQYF. The CDR3 DNA reads TGTGCCAGCAGTACGACAGGGGACCCCTACGAGCAGTACTTC.

The J gene is TRBJ2-4, the V gene TRBV19; D is unclear. Per germline, CDR1 LNHDA and CDR2 SQIVND (reference sequence). The CDR3 covers 14 residues. V gave up 4 bases and J gave up 1 base, with 8 bases separating them. Here the CDR3 reads CASSRSSAKNIQYF. The CDR3, as DNA: TGTGCCAGTAGTAGAAGTTCGGCCAAAAACATTCAGTACTTC.

This chain joins TRBV5-1 and TRBJ2-7; 8 bases line up with TRBD1. The J segment lost 2 bases and the V segment lost 3 bases, leaving 7 bases of the junction unmatched. The CDR3 runs 15 residues. CDR1 and CDR2 (germline): SGHRS, YFSETQ. The CDR3 nucleotides read TGCGCCAGCAGCTGGGACGGGACAGGAGCCTACGAGCAGTACTTC. It yields the protein CASSWDGTGAYEQYF.

The chain joins TRBV9 to TRBJ2-4; 7 positions agree with TRBD2. CDR3 size: 15 residues. The V gene's germline CDR1 is SGDLS and CDR2 YYNGEE. V was clipped by 2 bases and J by 8 bases; unmatched bases: 10. DNA of the CDR3: TGTGCCAGCAGCGTTCTAGCGGCTCCTTGGGACATTCAGTACTTC. It translates to CASSVLAAPWDIQYF.

The CDR3 DNA is TGTGCCAGCAGCTTGGCCGTACGGACAACTGAAGCTTTCTTT. This gives the protein CASSLAVRTTEAFF. The chain carries TRBV5-6 and TRBJ1-1; tentatively, D is TRBD1 (5 bases). V was trimmed by 0 bases and J by 5 bases, leaving 11 bases between them. This CDR3 is 14 amino acids long. Per germline, CDR1 SGHDT and CDR2 YYEEEE.